Listed below are T cell receptor beta chains from one sample, sequenced in a study of blood T cells in healthy people across ages. Via MiXCR, TCRdb re-called the 5' RACE reads, giving one row per CDR3 protein. This table has about 670,000 distinct CDR3 sequences, around 41% appearing once. Sequencing input: blood. The receptors stem from a man older than 75 in good health. The CDR3 runs from the conserved cysteine through the conserved F or W. The order of the fields is D gene, V gene, clone size, J gene, CDR3 protein, CDR3 DNA. The D gene is left open where the match is weak. A clone size is listed for some rows: how often the clone was seen (once, few, many), or a class if it is expanded.

>TRBD1|TRBV11-2|-|TRBJ2-3
CASTNGQGGTDTQYF
TGTGCCAGCACCAATGGACAGGGCGGCACAGATACGCAGTATTTT
>-|TRBV6-5|many|TRBJ2-3
CASSYDATDTQYF
TGTGCCAGCAGTTACGACGCCACAGATACGCAGTATTTT
>-|TRBV6-1|few|TRBJ2-7
CASSVSDSYEQYF
TGTGCCAGCAGTGTGTCGGACTCCTACGAGCAGTACTTC
>-|TRBV6-2/TRBV6-3|few|TRBJ2-7
CASSYPLLEDPGYEQYF
TGTGCCAGCAGTTATCCTCTATTGGAGGACCCGGGATACGAGCAGTACTTC
>TRBD2|TRBV13|-|TRBJ2-1
CASSFGLAGGEQFF
TGTGCCAGCAGCTTTGGACTAGCGGGGGGCGAGCAGTTCTTC
>TRBD2|TRBV5-1|few|TRBJ2-5
CASSSGLAEQETQYF
TGCGCCAGCAGCTCAGGACTAGCGGAACAAGAGACCCAGTACTTC
>-|TRBV4-3|-|TRBJ2-1
CASSQDRSGRRETQFF
TGCGCCAGCAGCCAAGATCGATCGGGGCGTAGGGAGACCCAGTTCTTC
>TRBD1|TRBV6-2/TRBV6-3|-|TRBJ2-1
CASSYYGTGREQFF
TGTGCCAGCAGTTACTATGGGACAGGACGGGAGCAGTTCTTC
>-|TRBV6-2/TRBV6-3|-|TRBJ2-1
CASNPASSNEQFF
TGTGCCAGCAATCCAGCGTCTTCCAATGAGCAGTTCTTC
>-|TRBV29-1|-|TRBJ2-5
CSTKSPGTETQYF
TGCAGCACCAAGAGTCCAGGGACCGAGACCCAGTACTTC
>-|TRBV28|few|TRBJ1-2
CASSQHLSGTAHYTF
TGTGCCAGCAGCCAACACCTTTCCGGGACCGCCCACTACACCTTC
>TRBD2|TRBV6-4|-|TRBJ2-3
CASSDGTSGLLSTDTQYF
TGTGCCAGCAGTGATGGGACTAGCGGTCTACTGAGCACAGATACGCAGTATTTT
>TRBD1|TRBV11-2|few|TRBJ1-6
CASSSDRGSLHF
TGTGCCAGCAGCTCGGACAGGGGATCCCTCCACTTT
>-|TRBV18|-|TRBJ2-5
CASSPQISREAETQYF
TGTGCCAGCTCACCACAGATTAGTAGGGAAGCAGAGACCCAGTACTTC
>TRBD1|TRBV7-2|few|TRBJ2-2
CASSPTTGWQTGELFF
TGTGCCAGCAGCCCAACGACAGGGTGGCAGACCGGGGAGCTGTTTTTT
>TRBD2|TRBV20-1|few|TRBJ2-3
CSAGPPLAGDLGSTDTQYF
TGCAGTGCTGGGCCTCCACTAGCGGGAGATTTAGGTAGCACAGATACGCAGTATTTT